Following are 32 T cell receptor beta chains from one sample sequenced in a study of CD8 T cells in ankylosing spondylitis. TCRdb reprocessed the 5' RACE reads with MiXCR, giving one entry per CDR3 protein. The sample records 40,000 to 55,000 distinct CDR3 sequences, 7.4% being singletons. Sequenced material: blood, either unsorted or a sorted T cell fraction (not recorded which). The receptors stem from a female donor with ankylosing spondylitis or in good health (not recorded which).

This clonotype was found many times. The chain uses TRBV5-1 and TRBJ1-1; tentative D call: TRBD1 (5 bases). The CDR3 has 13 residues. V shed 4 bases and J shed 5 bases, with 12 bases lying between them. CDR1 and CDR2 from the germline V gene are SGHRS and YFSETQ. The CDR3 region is CASSRGGDTEAFF. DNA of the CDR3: TGCGCCAGCAGCCGCGGGGGGGATACTGAAGCTTTCTTT.

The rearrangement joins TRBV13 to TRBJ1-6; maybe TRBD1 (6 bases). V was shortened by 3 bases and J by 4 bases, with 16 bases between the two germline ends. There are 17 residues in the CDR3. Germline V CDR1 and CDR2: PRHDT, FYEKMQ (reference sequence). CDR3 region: CASSFGGLTRYNSPLHF. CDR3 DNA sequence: TGTGCCAGCAGCTTCGGGGGCTTAACCAGATATAATTCACCCCTCCACTTT. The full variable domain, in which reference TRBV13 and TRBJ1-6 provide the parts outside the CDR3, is AAGVIQSPRHLIKEKRETATLKCYPIPRHDTVYWYQQGPGQDPQFLISFYEKMQSDKGSIPDRFSAQQFSDYHSELNMSSLELGDSALYFCASSFGGLTRYNSPLHFGNGTRLTVT.

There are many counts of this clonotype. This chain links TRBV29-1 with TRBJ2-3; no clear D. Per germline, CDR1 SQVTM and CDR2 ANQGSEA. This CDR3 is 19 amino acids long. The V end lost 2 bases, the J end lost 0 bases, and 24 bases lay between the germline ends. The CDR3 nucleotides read TGCAGCGTTGAATACCCCCTCAACTTGGCGGCAGATAGCACAGATACGCAGTATTTT. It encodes CSVEYPLNLAADSTDTQYF.

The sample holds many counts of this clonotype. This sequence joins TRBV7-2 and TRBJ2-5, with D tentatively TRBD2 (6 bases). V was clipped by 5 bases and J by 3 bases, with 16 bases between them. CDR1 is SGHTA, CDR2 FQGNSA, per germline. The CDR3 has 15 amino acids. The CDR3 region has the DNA TGTGCCAGCAGCCCTGGGACCCCTAGCGAAGAGACCCAGTACTTC. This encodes CASSPGTPSEETQYF.

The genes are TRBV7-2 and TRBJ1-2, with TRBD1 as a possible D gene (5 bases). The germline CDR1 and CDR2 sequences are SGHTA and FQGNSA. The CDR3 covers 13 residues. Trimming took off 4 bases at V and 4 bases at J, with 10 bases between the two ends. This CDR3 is CASSSRTPYGYTF. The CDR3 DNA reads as TGTGCCAGCAGCTCAAGGACACCCTATGGCTACACCTTC.

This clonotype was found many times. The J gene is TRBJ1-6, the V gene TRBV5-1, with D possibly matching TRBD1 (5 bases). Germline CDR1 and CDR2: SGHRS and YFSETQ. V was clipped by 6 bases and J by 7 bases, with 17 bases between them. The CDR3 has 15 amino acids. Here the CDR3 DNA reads TGCGCCAGCACCACAGCGAGGGACGTAAATTCACCCCTCCACTTT. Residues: CASTTARDVNSPLHF.

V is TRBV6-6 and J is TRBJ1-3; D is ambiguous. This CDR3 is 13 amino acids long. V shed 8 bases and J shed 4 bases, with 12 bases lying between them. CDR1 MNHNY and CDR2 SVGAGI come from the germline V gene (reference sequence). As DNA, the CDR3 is TGTGCCAGCTGGAACGGACCCGGAAACACCATATATTTT. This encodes CASWNGPGNTIYF.

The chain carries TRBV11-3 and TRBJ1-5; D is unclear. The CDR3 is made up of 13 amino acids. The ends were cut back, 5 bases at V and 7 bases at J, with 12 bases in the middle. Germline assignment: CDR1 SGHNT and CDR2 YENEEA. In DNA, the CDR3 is TGTGCCAGCAGCCCGGAGGGCGGGCAGCCCCAGCATTTT. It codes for CASSPEGGQPQHF. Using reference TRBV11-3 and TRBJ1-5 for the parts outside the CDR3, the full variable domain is EAGVVQSPRYKIIEKKQPVAFWCNPISGHNTLYWYLQNLGQGPELLIRYENEEAVDDSQLPKDRFSAERLKGVDSTLKIQPAELGDSAVYLCASSPEGGQPQHFGDGTRLSIL.

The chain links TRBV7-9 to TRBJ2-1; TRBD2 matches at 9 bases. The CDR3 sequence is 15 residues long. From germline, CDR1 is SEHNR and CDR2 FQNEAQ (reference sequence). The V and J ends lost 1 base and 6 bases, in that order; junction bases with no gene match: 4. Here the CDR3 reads CASSLERGAINEQFF. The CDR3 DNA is TGTGCCAGCAGCTTAGAGCGGGGGGCCATCAATGAGCAGTTCTTC.

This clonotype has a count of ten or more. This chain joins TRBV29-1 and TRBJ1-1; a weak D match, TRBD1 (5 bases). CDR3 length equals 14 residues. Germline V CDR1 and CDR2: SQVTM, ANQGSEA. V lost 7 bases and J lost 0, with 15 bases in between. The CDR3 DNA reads TGCAGCGCACACCGGGACTTTTTGAACACTGAAGCTTTCTTT. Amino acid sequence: CSAHRDFLNTEAFF.

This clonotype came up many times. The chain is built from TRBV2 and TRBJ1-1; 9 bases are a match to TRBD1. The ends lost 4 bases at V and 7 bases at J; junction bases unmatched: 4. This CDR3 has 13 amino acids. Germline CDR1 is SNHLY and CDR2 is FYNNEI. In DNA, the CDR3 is TGTGCCAGCAGTGGACAGGGGGGTAGTGAAGCTTTCTTT. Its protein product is CASSGQGGSEAFF. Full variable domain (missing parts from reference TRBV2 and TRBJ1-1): EPEVTQTPSHQVTQMGQEVILRCVPISNHLYFYWYRQILGQKVEFLVSFYNNEISEKSEIFDDQFSVERPDGSNFTLKIRSTKLEDSAMYFCASSGQGGSEAFFGQGTRLTVV.

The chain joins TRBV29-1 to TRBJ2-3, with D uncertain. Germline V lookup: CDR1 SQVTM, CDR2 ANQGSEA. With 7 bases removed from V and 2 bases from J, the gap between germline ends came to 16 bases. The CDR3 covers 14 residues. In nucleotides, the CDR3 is TGCAGCGCCTTGTCCGGGCAAAACACAGATACGCAGTATTTT. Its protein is CSALSGQNTDTQYF.

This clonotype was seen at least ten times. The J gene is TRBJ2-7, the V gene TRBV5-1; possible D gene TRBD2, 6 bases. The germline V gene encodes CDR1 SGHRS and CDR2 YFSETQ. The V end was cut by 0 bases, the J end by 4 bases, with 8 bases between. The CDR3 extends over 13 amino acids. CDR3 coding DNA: TGCGCCAGCAGCTTGGTGGCGGGATACGAGCAGTACTTC. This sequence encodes CASSLVAGYEQYF.

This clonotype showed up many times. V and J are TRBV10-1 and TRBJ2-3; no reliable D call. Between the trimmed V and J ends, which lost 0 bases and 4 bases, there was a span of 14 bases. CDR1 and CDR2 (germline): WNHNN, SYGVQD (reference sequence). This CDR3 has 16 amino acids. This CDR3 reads CASSESTAQGPDTQYF. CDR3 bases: TGCGCCAGCAGTGAGTCGACCGCCCAAGGGCCAGATACGCAGTATTTT.

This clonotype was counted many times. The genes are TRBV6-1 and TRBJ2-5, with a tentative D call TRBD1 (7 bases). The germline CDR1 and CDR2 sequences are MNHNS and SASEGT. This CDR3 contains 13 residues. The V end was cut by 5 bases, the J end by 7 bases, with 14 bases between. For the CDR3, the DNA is TGTGCCAGCAGTCAGAGACAGGGAGGGACCCAGTACTTC. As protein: CASSQRQGGTQYF.

CDR3 nucleotides: TGTGCCAGCAGTTCCCCAGGGCGTAACTATGGCTACACCTTC. It encodes CASSSPGRNYGYTF. The V call is TRBV28, the J call TRBJ1-2; the D gene is possibly TRBD1 (5 bases). CDR1 MDHEN and CDR2 SYDVKM come from the germline V gene. Deletions cut 4 bases from V and 1 base from J, with 10 bases between. This CDR3 contains 14 residues.

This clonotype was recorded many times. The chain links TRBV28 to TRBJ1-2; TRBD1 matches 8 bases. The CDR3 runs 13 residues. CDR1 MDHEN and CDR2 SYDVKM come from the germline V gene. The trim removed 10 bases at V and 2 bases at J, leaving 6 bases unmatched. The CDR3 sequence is CAIETGVNYGYTF. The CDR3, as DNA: TGTGCCATCGAGACAGGGGTCAACTATGGCTACACCTTC.

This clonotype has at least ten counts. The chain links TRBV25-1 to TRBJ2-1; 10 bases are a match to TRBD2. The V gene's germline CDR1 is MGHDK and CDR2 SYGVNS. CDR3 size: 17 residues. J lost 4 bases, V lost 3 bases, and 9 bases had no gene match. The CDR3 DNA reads TGTGCCAGCAGTGAGGGCGGTCTAGCGGGGGTTTACAATGAGCAGTTCTTC. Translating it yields CASSEGGLAGVYNEQFF.

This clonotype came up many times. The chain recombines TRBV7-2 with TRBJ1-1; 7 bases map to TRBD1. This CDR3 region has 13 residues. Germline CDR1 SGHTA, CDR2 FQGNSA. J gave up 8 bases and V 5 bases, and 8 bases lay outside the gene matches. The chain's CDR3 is CASSPRQGSEAFF. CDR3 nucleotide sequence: TGTGCCAGCAGCCCTAGACAGGGCTCCGAAGCTTTCTTT. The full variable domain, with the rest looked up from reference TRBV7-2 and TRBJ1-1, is GAGVSQSPSNKVTEKGKDVELRCDPISGHTALYWYRQSLGQGLEFLIYFQGNSAPDKSGLPSDRFSAERTGGSVSTLTIQRTQQEDSAVYLCASSPRQGSEAFFGQGTRLTVV.

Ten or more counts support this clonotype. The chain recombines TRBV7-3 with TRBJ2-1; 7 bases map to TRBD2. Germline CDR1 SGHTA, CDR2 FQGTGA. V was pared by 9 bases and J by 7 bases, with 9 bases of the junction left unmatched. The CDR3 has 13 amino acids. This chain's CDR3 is CASGKRDSNEQFF. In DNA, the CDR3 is TGTGCCAGTGGAAAGCGGGATTCTAATGAGCAGTTCTTC.

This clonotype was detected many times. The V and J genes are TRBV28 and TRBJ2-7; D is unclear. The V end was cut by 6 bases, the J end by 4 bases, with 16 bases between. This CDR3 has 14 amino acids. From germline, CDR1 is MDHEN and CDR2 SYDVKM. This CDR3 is CASSAGVTAYEQYV. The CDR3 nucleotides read TGTGCCAGCAGCGCTGGGGTAACCGCATACGAGCAGTACGTC.

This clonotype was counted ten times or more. This chain's CDR3 is CASSEPARVTGELFF. The CDR3 DNA follows: TGTGCCAGCAGTGAGCCGGCACGGGTCACCGGGGAGCTGTTTTTT. The genes are TRBV25-1 and TRBJ2-2; D not resolved. The CDR3 spans 15 residues. The V end lost 3 bases, the J end lost 4 bases, and 12 bases lay between the germline ends. Germline V gives CDR1 MGHDK, CDR2 SYGVNS.

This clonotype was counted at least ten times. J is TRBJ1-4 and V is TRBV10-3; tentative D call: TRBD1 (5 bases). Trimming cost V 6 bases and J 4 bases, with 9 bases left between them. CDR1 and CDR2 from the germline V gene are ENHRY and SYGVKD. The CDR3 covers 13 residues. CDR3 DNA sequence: TGTGCCATCAGCGAAGGGGTTAATGAAAAACTGTTTTTT. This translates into CAISEGVNEKLFF.

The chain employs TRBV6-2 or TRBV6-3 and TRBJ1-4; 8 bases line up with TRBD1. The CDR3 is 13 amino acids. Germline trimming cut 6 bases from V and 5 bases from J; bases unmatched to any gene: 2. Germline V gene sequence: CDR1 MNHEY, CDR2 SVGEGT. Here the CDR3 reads CASRRTGNEKLFF. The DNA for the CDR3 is TGTGCCAGCAGACGGACAGGGAATGAAAAACTGTTTTTT.

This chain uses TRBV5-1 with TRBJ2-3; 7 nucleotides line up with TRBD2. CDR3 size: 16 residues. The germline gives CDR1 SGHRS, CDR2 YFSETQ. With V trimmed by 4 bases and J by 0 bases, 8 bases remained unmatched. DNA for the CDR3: TGCGCCAGCAGCCCCGGCCCAGCGGGGAGCACAGATACGCAGTATTTT. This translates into CASSPGPAGSTDTQYF.

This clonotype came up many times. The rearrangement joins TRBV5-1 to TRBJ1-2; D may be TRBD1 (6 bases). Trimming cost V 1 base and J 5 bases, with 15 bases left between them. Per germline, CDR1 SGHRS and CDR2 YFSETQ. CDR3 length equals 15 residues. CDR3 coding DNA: TGCGCCAGCAGCTTGTCAGTGACAGGACTGTATGGCTACACCTTC. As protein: CASSLSVTGLYGYTF. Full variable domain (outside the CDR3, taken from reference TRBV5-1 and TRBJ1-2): KAGVTQTPRYLIKTRGQQVTLSCSPISGHRSVSWYQQTPGQGLQFLFEYFSETQRNKGNFPGRFSGRQFSNSRSEMNVSTLELGDSALYLCASSLSVTGLYGYTFGSGTRLTVV.

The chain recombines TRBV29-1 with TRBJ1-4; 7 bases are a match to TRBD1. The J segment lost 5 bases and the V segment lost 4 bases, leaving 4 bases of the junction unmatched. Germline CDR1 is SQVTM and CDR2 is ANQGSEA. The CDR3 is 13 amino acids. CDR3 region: CSVGQGPNEKLFF. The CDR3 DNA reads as TGCAGCGTTGGACAGGGTCCCAATGAAAAACTGTTTTTT. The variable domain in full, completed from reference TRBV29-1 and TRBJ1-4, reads SAVISQKPSRDICQRGTSLTIQCQVDSQVTMMFWYRQQPGQSLTLIATANQGSEATYESGFVIDKFPISRPNLTFSTLTVSNMSPEDSSIYLCSVGQGPNEKLFFGSGTQLSVL.

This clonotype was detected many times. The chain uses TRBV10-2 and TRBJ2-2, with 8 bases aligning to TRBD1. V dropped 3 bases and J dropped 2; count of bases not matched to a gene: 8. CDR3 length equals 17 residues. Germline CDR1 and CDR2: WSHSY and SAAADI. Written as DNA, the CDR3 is TGCGCCAGCAGTGATCGGAGACAGGGGACCAACACCGGGGAGCTGTTTTTT. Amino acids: CASSDRRQGTNTGELFF.

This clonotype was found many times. CDR3 loop: CAISNPGVQGYTF. For the CDR3, the DNA is TGTGCCATCAGCAACCCGGGGGTTCAGGGCTACACCTTC. This chain joins TRBV10-3 and TRBJ1-2, with a tentative D call TRBD1 (5 bases). CDR3 length: 13 amino acids. The V and J ends lost 6 bases and 8 bases respectively, with 16 bases between them. Germline V gene sequence: CDR1 ENHRY, CDR2 SYGVKD.

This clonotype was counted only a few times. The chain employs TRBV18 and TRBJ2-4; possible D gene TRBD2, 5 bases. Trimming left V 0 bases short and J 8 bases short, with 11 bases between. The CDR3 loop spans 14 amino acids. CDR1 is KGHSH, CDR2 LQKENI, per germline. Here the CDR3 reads CASSPPGYGDIQYF. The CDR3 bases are TGTGCCAGCTCACCACCGGGATACGGGGACATTCAGTACTTC.

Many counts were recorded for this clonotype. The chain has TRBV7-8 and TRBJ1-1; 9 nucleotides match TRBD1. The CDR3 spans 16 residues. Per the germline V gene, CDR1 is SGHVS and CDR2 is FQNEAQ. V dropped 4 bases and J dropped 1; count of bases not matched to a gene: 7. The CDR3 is CASSSVPGQGNTEAFF. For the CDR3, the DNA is TGTGCCAGCAGCTCCGTCCCGGGACAGGGGAACACTGAAGCTTTCTTT.

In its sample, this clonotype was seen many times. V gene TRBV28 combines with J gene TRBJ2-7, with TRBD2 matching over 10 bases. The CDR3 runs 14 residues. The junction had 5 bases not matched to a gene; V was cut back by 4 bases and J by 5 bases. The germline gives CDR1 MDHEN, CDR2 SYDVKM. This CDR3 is CASSSGTSEDEQYV. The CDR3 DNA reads TGTGCCAGCAGTTCCGGGACTAGCGAAGACGAGCAGTACGTC.